What follows are 8 T cell receptor beta chains derived from one specimen sequenced in a study of blood T cell repertoires in COVID-19. Repertoires were generated with immunoSEQ multiplex PCR, while TCRdb's copy carries only in-frame clones and drops some. Among approximately 71,000 clones listed, 79% were seen once. Sequencing was carried out using peripheral blood. Receptors were obtained from a man aged 55 to 70 with active or convalescent COVID-19.

The gene calls are TRBV7-6 and TRBJ2-5, with TRBD1 matching 7 bases. Germline V gene sequence: CDR1 SGHVS, CDR2 FNYEAQ. V was clipped by 5 bases and J by 1 base; unmatched bases: 7. The CDR3 contains 15 residues. The CDR3 coding sequence is TGTGCCAGCAGCCCACAGGGACAGTCCCAAGAGACCCAGTACTTC. Translating gives CASSPQGQSQETQYF.

This clone occurred once. The chain has TRBV12-3 or TRBV12-4 and TRBJ2-3; no clear D gene. V was clipped by 3 bases and J by 0 bases, with 4 bases between them. CDR3 length: 13 residues. CDR3 in DNA: TGTGCCAGCAGTTTCTTAAGCACAGATACGCAGTATTTT. It translates to CASSFLSTDTQYF.

The genes are TRBV6-5 and TRBJ2-7; D is uncertain. V was cut by 6 bases and J by 2 bases, with 11 bases left in between. The length of the CDR3 is 13 residues. Germline values: CDR1 MNHEY, CDR2 SVGAGI. The CDR3 DNA is TGTGCCAGCAGGGTGACAAGTCCCTACGAGCAGTACTTC. Its translation is CASRVTSPYEQYF.

The gene calls are TRBV19 and TRBJ1-5; D gene ambiguous. The V gene's germline CDR1 is LNHDA and CDR2 SQIVND (reference sequence). The ends were cut back, 5 bases at V and 1 base at J, with 9 bases in the middle. The CDR3 extends over 14 amino acids. The CDR3 is CASSLGISNQPQHF. CDR3 coding DNA: TGTGCCAGTAGTTTGGGCATCAGCAATCAGCCCCAGCATTTT.

This clone was recorded only once. The CDR3 loop reads CASSVSDSTNTGELFF. CDR3 nucleotides: TGTGCCAGCAGCGTAAGTGACAGTACGAACACCGGGGAGCTGTTTTTT. J is TRBJ2-2 and V is TRBV9; D is perhaps TRBD1 (5 bases). This CDR3 is 16 amino acids long. Germline CDR1 SGDLS, CDR2 YYNGEE. V was pared by 1 base and J by 0 bases, with 10 bases between.

This clone was recorded once. The J gene is TRBJ2-2, the V gene TRBV7-2, with a weak D call TRBD2 (6 bases). V dropped 5 bases and J dropped 12 bases, with 25 bases sitting between them. This CDR3 is built from 16 residues. The germline V gene has CDR1 SGHTA and CDR2 FQGNSA. The CDR3 bases are TGTGCCAGCAGCCAAACGGTACTAGCCCCAGCAGGGCAGCTGTTTTTT. This sequence encodes CASSQTVLAPAGQLFF.

The chain has TRBV2 and TRBJ2-1; 13 nucleotides align to TRBD2. J gave up 6 bases and V 0 bases, and 8 bases lay outside the gene matches. CDR1 and CDR2 (germline): SNHLY, FYNNEI. The CDR3 has 18 residues. This chain's CDR3 is CASSEALGTSGDANEQFF. CDR3 DNA: TGTGCCAGCAGTGAAGCGCTGGGGACTAGCGGGGATGCCAATGAGCAGTTCTTC. The whole variable domain, remainder taken from reference TRBV2 and TRBJ2-1, is EPEVTQTPSHQVTQMGQEVILRCVPISNHLYFYWYRQILGQKVEFLVSFYNNEISEKSEIFDDQFSVERPDGSNFTLKIRSTKLEDSAMYFCASSEALGTSGDANEQFFGPGTRLTVL.

This chain links TRBV28 with TRBJ2-1; possible D gene TRBD1, 5 bases. V was shortened by 3 bases and J by 5 bases, with 17 bases between the two germline ends. Germline lookup yields CDR1 MDHEN and CDR2 SYDVKM. The CDR3 covers 16 residues. The CDR3 region is CASSFPRAPRNNEQFF. The DNA of the CDR3 is TGTGCCAGCAGTTTCCCCAGGGCCCCTCGTAACAATGAGCAGTTCTTC.